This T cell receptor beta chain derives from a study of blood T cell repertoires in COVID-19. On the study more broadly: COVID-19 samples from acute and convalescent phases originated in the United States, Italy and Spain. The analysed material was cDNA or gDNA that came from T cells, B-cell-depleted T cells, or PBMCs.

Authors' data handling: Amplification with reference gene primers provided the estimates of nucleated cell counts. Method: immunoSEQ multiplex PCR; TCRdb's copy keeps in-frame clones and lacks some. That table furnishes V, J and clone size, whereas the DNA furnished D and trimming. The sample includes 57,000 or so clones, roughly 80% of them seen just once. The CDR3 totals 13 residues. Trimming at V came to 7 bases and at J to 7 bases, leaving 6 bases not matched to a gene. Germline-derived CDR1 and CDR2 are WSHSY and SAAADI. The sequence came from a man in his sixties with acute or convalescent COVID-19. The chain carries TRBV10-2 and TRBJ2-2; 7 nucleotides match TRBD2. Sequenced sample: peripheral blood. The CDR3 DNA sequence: TGCGCCAGCACCCTGCGGGAGTTCGGGGAGCTGTTTTTT. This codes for CASTLREFGELFF.